A selection of T cell receptor beta chains follows, all from one sample in a study of blood T cells in healthy people across ages. TCRdb processed the 5' RACE reads anew with MiXCR; each CDR3 protein has one entry. The sample carries under 2,000,000 distinct CDR3 sequences, 49% recorded once. The sample taken for sequencing was blood. The receptors originated from a woman aged 40 to 50 in good health. Each CDR3 is given with its conserved first and last residue. A D gene is named only where the DNA matches it firmly. Rows may omit the clone size; those that give it use once, few, many or a size class.

clone_size	v_call	j_call	d_call	cdr3_nt	cdr3_aa
.	TRBV5-6	TRBJ2-5	.	TGTGCCAGCAGCTTGCTTAACAGCCAAGAGACCCAGTACTTC	CASSLLNSQETQYF
.	TRBV9	TRBJ2-6	.	TGTGCCAGCAGCGTAGAGGCAGGGGACTACTCTGGGGCCAACGTCCTGACTTTC	CASSVEAGDYSGANVLTF
.	TRBV28	TRBJ1-4	.	TGTGCCAGCACCCCGGAGACTGCTGGGGGTGAAAGACTGTTTTTT	CASTPETAGGERLFF
.	TRBV18	TRBJ2-5	.	TGTGCCAGCTCGCCAACGACAGTTCGAGAGACCCAGTACTTC	CASSPTTVRETQYF
few	TRBV7-9	TRBJ1-3	TRBD1	TGTGCCAGCAGCTTAGCCGACAGGGCTGGAAACACCATATATTTT	CASSLADRAGNTIYF
.	TRBV6-5	TRBJ1-2	TRBD1	TGTGCCAGCAGTTACCACCAGACGGGGGGGACAGAAAATGGCTACACCTTC	CASSYHQTGGTENGYTF
many	TRBV18	TRBJ2-4	.	TGTGCCAGCTCCCAGAGAGGGACGGGAAACATTCAGTACTTC	CASSQRGTGNIQYF
few	TRBV7-2	TRBJ1-2	.	TGTGCCAGCAGCTTAGGCCCCGGGGGGGGGAACCATGGCTACACCTTC	CASSLGPGGGNHGYTF
.	TRBV6-1	TRBJ2-7	.	TGTGCCAGCAGTGAGAGGCAGGGGACCAATGAGCAGTACTTC	CASSERQGTNEQYF
.	TRBV5-6	TRBJ2-7	TRBD1	TGTGCCAGCAGCGCAGGACAGGGGCAAGAGCAGTACTTC	CASSAGQGQEQYF
.	TRBV7-3	TRBJ2-5	.	TGTGCCAGCAGCCTGGACGGGCTCCATAAAGAGACCCAGTACTTC	CASSLDGLHKETQYF
once	TRBV20-1	TRBJ2-5	.	TGCAGTGTTTCCCGACTAGACAATGAGCAGTACTTC	CSVSRLDNEQYF
.	TRBV4-1	TRBJ1-2	.	TGCGCCAGCAGCCAAGTTGACCCGACAGCGCACTATGGCTACACCTTC	CASSQVDPTAHYGYTF
.	TRBV29-1	TRBJ1-6	TRBD1	TGCAGCGTTCTGACAGGGGAAGGCTCACCCCTCCACTTT	CSVLTGEGSPLHF
.	TRBV29-1	TRBJ2-1	TRBD2	TGCAGCGTTGCGCCGGGACTAGCGGGGGGGCGGTACAATGAGCAGTTCTTC	CSVAPGLAGGRYNEQFF
.	TRBV20-1	TRBJ1-4	.	TGCAGTGTTTCTTCAACTAATGAAAAACTGTTTTTT	CSVSSTNEKLFF
.	TRBV5-1	TRBJ2-1	.	TGCGCCAGCAGACTAGGGTACTACAATGAGCAGTTCTTC	CASRLGYYNEQFF
.	TRBV7-2	TRBJ2-3	TRBD2	TGTGCCAGCAGCTCCGGGACTACCAGACGCCCAAGCACAGATACGCAGTATTTT	CASSSGTTRRPSTDTQYF
.	TRBV5-1	TRBJ2-1	.	TGCGCCAGCAGCCCACCCCTTACTCGGGATGAGCAGTTCTTC	CASSPPLTRDEQFF